The 23 T cell receptor beta chains reported below all come from one sample, sequenced in a study of T cells in Graves' hyperthyroidism and ophthalmopathy. RNA transcripts yielded amplified TCR beta CDR3 regions. First-round RT-PCR with HTBI primers amplified the TCR CDR3 region. TCRdb used MiXCR to reprocess the multiplex PCR reads, holding one entry per CDR3 protein. The table shows a few hundred thousand distinct CDR3 sequences, with under 15% occurring only once. The specimen sequenced was blood. Receptor source: a woman between 25 and 40 years old with Graves' hyperthyroidism.

This clonotype appeared many times. The rearrangement links TRBV29-1 to TRBJ2-5; TRBD2 agrees at 11 bases. The germline V gene encodes CDR1 SQVTM and CDR2 ANQGSEA. V lost 4 bases and J lost 0; bases outside the gene matches: 10. There are 17 residues in the CDR3. Written as DNA, the CDR3 is TGCAGCGTTGTGATCACTAGCGGGAGACAGTACCAAGAGACCCAGTACTTC. Its translation is CSVVITSGRQYQETQYF.

The J gene is TRBJ2-2, the V gene TRBV19; 9 bases map to TRBD1. Per germline, CDR1 LNHDA and CDR2 SQIVND (reference sequence). CDR3 size: 14 residues. The trim removed 9 bases at V and 3 bases at J, leaving 5 bases unmatched. This chain's CDR3 is CASYRGLDTGELFF. CDR3 in DNA: TGTGCCAGCTACAGGGGGCTGGACACCGGGGAGCTGTTTTTT. The complete variable domain, with remaining parts taken from reference TRBV19 and TRBJ2-2, reads DGGITQSPKYLFRKEGQNVTLSCEQNLNHDAMYWYRQDPGQGLRLIYYSQIVNDFQKGDIAEGYSVSREKKESFPLTVTSAQKNPTAFYLCASYRGLDTGELFFGEGSRLTVL.

This clonotype was seen at least ten times. The chain is built from TRBV3-1 and TRBJ2-1; 10 positions agree with TRBD1. The CDR3 is 13 residues long. Unmatched junction bases numbered 3, after V lost 6 bases and J lost 7 bases. Germline V gives CDR1 LGHDT, CDR2 YNNKEL (reference sequence). CDR3: CASRRGQGNEQFF. The CDR3 DNA sequence: TGTGCCAGCAGGCGGGGACAGGGGAATGAGCAGTTCTTC.

In its sample, this clonotype was seen many times. The chain recombines TRBV5-1 with TRBJ2-3; D is perhaps TRBD2 (5 bases). This CDR3 spans 15 amino acids. The germline gives CDR1 SGHRS, CDR2 YFSETQ. V was trimmed by 0 bases and J by 4 bases, leaving 12 bases between them. The CDR3 here is CASSLDPNGADTQYF. DNA for the CDR3: TGCGCCAGCAGCTTGGACCCAAACGGGGCAGATACGCAGTATTTT.

In its sample, this clonotype was seen many times. V usage is TRBV7-9 and J usage is TRBJ1-2; D call uncertain. Deletions cut 5 bases from V and 4 bases from J, with 14 bases between. Germline CDR1 is SEHNR and CDR2 is FQNEAQ (reference sequence). The CDR3 length is 14 residues. The CDR3 region is CASSRGGEIYGYTF. CDR3 nucleotide sequence: TGTGCCAGCAGCCGCGGCGGGGAAATCTATGGCTACACCTTC.

V gene TRBV19 combines with J gene TRBJ2-3; TRBD2 agrees at 9 bases. Germline trimming cut 5 bases from V and 1 base from J; bases unmatched to any gene: 4. The CDR3 has 15 residues. Germline CDR1 is LNHDA and CDR2 is SQIVND (reference sequence). As DNA, the CDR3 is TGTGCCAGTAGTTTGTGGACTAGCGGCACAGATACGCAGTATTTT. Translation: CASSLWTSGTDTQYF.

This chain connects TRBV5-1 to TRBJ1-4, with 8 bases identical to TRBD1. V dropped 5 bases and J dropped 3; count of bases not matched to a gene: 3. Germline assignment: CDR1 SGHRS and CDR2 YFSETQ. This CDR3 has 14 amino acids. The CDR3 DNA reads TGCGCCAGCAGACCGACAGGGGCTAATGAAAAACTGTTTTTT. This codes for CASRPTGANEKLFF.

This clonotype was seen ten or more times. CDR3 coding DNA: TGTGCCAGCAGTTTAGGGACAGGGGGCTCTACTAATGAAAAACTGTTTTTT. Amino acids: CASSLGTGGSTNEKLFF. This chain uses TRBV12-3 or TRBV12-4 with TRBJ1-4; 11 bases are shared with TRBD1. The CDR3 contains 17 residues. The J segment lost 2 bases and the V segment lost 1 base, leaving 3 bases of the junction unmatched.

The CDR3 DNA sequence: TGCGCCAGCAGCGCGGGCAGTGCGGAGTCACCCCTCCACTTT. Amino acids: CASSAGSAESPLHF. V and J are TRBV5-1 and TRBJ1-6; D is undetermined. V was cut by 4 bases and J by 10 bases, with 15 bases left in between. CDR1 is SGHRS and CDR2 is YFSETQ in the germline V gene. The CDR3 is made up of 14 amino acids.

Many counts were recorded for this clonotype. The rearrangement joins TRBV24-1 to TRBJ2-5, with D unresolved. Germline V gives CDR1 KGHDR, CDR2 SFDVKD. This CDR3 has 11 residues. Trimming left V 2 bases short and J 5 bases short, with 2 bases between. CDR3 sequence (DNA): TGTGCCACCAGTGATTCCGAGACCCAGTACTTC. Its translation: CATSDSETQYF.

At least ten counts were recorded for this clonotype. V gene TRBV6-1 combines with J gene TRBJ2-1; no firm D call. The V and J ends lost 5 bases and 3 bases respectively, with 14 bases between them. Germline CDR1 reads MNHNS; CDR2 reads SASEGT. This CDR3 region has 15 residues. The CDR3 coding sequence is TGTGCCAGCAGTTCGTCCAGCGTTCACTACAATGAGCAGTTCTTC. It translates to CASSSSSVHYNEQFF.

In DNA, the CDR3 is TGCAGTGCTAGAGAGTTACAGGGAATTTGGGACACAGATACGCAGTATTTT. Amino acid sequence: CSARELQGIWDTDTQYF. The rearrangement links TRBV20-1 to TRBJ2-3; the D gene is possibly TRBD1 (6 bases). The germline V gene encodes CDR1 DFQATT and CDR2 SNEGSKA (reference sequence). The CDR3 has 17 residues. V was shortened by 0 bases and J by 2 bases, with 18 bases between the two germline ends.

Many counts were recorded for this clonotype. J is TRBJ2-7 and V is TRBV30, with 8 bases matching TRBD2. Germline V gene sequence: CDR1 GTSNPN, CDR2 SVGIG (reference sequence). This CDR3 contains 13 residues. The J segment lost 2 bases and the V segment lost 4 bases, leaving 4 bases of the junction unmatched. For the CDR3, the DNA is TGTGCCTGGAACTTAGCGGGACCCTACGAGCAGTACTTC. Translation: CAWNLAGPYEQYF. Full variable domain (rest looked up from reference TRBV30 and TRBJ2-7): SQTIHQWPATLVQPVGSPLSLECTVEGTSNPNLYWYRQAAGRGLQLLFYSVGIGQISSEVPQNLSASRPQDRQFILSSKKLLLSDSGFYLCAWNLAGPYEQYFGPGTRLTVT.

There are many counts of this clonotype. This chain links TRBV18 with TRBJ2-2; TRBD1 or TRBD2 may be the D gene (5 bases each). The CDR3 covers 15 residues. V lost 3 bases and J lost 1, with 9 bases in between. Germline CDR1 is KGHSH and CDR2 is LQKENI. The CDR3 coding sequence is TGTGCCAGCTCACCTGGGACGGTGAACACCGGGGAGCTGTTTTTT. It is translated as CASSPGTVNTGELFF.

The genes are TRBV12-3 or TRBV12-4 and TRBJ2-7, with D unclear. V was clipped by 3 bases and J by 4 bases, with 10 bases between them. The CDR3 loop spans 13 amino acids. CDR3 nucleotides: TGTGCCAGCAGTTTTCAAGTTGGGTACGAGCAGTACTTC. It specifies CASSFQVGYEQYF.

The chain uses TRBV7-2 and TRBJ2-3; 10 bases match TRBD2. The CDR3 length is 18 residues. Germline CDR1 is SGHTA and CDR2 is FQGNSA. J was trimmed by 3 bases and V by 1 base; bases with no gene match: 10. The CDR3 region has the DNA TGTGCCAGCAGCTTAGGGGGGCTAGCGGGAGTTGCAACAGATACGCAGTATTTT. Protein sequence: CASSLGGLAGVATDTQYF.

This clonotype has a count of ten or more. The V gene is TRBV29-1, the J gene TRBJ2-3; 7 nucleotides line up with TRBD2. The CDR3 is made up of 15 amino acids. The germline V gene encodes CDR1 SQVTM and CDR2 ANQGSEA. Trimming at V came to 3 bases and at J to 5 bases, leaving 11 bases not matched to a gene. The DNA of the CDR3 is TGCAGCGTTGACCCGGGTGATGGGAGGGAAGATACGCAGTATTTT. Protein product: CSVDPGDGREDTQYF.

This clonotype was seen ten or more times. V usage is TRBV6-2 or TRBV6-3 and J usage is TRBJ2-3; 11 nucleotides agree with TRBD2. V shed 5 bases, J shed 6 bases, and the junction held 10 bases outside the gene matches. CDR1 is MNHEY, CDR2 SVGEGT, per germline. This CDR3 comprises 16 residues. CDR3 in amino acids: CASSGLAGGVLDTQYF. The DNA for the CDR3 is TGTGCCAGCAGTGGATTAGCGGGAGGGGTACTGGATACGCAGTATTTT.

This clonotype was detected a few times. The DNA of the CDR3 is TGTGCCAGCAGCCGGCCGTGGGGGAATTCACCCCTCCACTTT. The encoded protein is CASSRPWGNSPLHF. V gene TRBV11-2 combines with J gene TRBJ1-6, with D possibly matching TRBD1 (5 bases). Deletions cut 5 bases from V and 7 bases from J, with 12 bases between. Germline CDR1 SGHAT, CDR2 FQNNGV. The CDR3 spans 14 residues.

The rearrangement uses TRBV28 and TRBJ2-7; 14 nucleotides agree with TRBD2. J lost 3 bases, V lost 4 bases, and 14 bases had no gene match. This CDR3 comprises 19 residues. CDR1 is MDHEN and CDR2 is SYDVKM in the germline V gene. Here the CDR3 DNA reads TGTGCCAGCAGTTCGACCGGGACTAGCGGGAGAGACAGCTTCTACGAGCAGTACTTC. Amino acid sequence: CASSSTGTSGRDSFYEQYF.

This clonotype has a handful of counts. The rearrangement links TRBV20-1 to TRBJ1-4; 7 bases fit TRBD1. CDR1 is DFQATT, CDR2 SNEGSKA, per germline (reference sequence). Trimming took 2 bases from V and 4 from J; bases not matched to a gene: 7. CDR3 length: 15 amino acids. CDR3 DNA: TGCAGTGCTAGAATACCGGGACAGCGTAATGAAAAACTGTTTTTT. Amino acid sequence: CSARIPGQRNEKLFF.

This clonotype was seen only a few times. The chain carries TRBV10-3 and TRBJ1-1; 9 bases agree with TRBD1. CDR1 and CDR2 from the germline V gene are ENHRY and SYGVKD. This CDR3 region has 13 residues. Germline trimming cut 6 bases from V and 4 bases from J; bases unmatched to any gene: 3. The CDR3 region is CAIRQGAVTEAFF. The CDR3 DNA is TGTGCCATCAGACAGGGGGCAGTCACTGAAGCTTTCTTT.

This clonotype has more than one count but fewer than ten. The V call is TRBV7-6, the J call TRBJ1-2; D is uncertain. This CDR3 comprises 16 residues. Germline V CDR1 and CDR2: SGHVS, FNYEAQ. V was trimmed by 0 bases and J by 1 base, leaving 12 bases between them. CDR3 in amino acids: CASSLAPEPINYGYTF. The CDR3 DNA reads TGTGCCAGCAGCTTAGCGCCGGAGCCGATTAACTATGGCTACACCTTC.